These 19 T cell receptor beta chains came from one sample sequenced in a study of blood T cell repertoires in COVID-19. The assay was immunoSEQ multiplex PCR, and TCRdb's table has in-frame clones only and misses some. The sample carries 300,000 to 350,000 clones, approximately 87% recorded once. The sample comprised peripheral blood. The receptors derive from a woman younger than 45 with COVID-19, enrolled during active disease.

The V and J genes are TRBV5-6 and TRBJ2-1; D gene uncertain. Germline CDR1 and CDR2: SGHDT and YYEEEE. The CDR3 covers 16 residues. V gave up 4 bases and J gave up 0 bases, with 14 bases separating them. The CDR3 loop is CASSRETMSSYNEQFF. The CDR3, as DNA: TGTGCCAGCAGCCGCGAAACTATGAGCTCCTACAATGAGCAGTTCTTC. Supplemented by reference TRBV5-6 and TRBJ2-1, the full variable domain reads DAGVTQSPTHLIKTRGQQVTLRCSPKSGHDTVSWYQQALGQGPQFIFQYYEEEERQRGNFPDRFSGHQFPNYSSELNVNALLLGDSALYLCASSRETMSSYNEQFFGPGTRLTVL.

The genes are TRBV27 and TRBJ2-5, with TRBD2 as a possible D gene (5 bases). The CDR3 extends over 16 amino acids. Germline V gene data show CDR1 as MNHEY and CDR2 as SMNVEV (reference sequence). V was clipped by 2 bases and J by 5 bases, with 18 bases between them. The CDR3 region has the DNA TGTGCCAGCAGTTTAAAAGCGTTGGGAGTAGTGGAGACCCAGTACTTC. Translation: CASSLKALGVVETQYF.

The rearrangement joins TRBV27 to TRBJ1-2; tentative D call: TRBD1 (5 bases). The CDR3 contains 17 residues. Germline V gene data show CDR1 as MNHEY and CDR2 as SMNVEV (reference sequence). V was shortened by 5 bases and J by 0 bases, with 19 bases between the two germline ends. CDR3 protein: CASSPSGRVATNYGYTF. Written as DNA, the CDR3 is TGTGCCAGCAGTCCCTCGGGCAGGGTGGCGACTAACTATGGCTACACCTTC.

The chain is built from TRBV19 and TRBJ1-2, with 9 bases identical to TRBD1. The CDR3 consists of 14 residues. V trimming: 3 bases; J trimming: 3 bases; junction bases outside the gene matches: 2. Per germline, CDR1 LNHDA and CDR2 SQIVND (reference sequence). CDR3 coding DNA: TGTGCCAGTAGTATGGGACAGGGCCACTATGGCTACACCTTC. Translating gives CASSMGQGHYGYTF.

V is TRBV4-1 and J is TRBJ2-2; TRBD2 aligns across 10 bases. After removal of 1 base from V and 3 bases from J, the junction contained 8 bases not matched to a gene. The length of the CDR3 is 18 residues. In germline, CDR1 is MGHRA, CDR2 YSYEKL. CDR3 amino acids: CASSQVWPSGSDTGELFF. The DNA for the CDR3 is TGCGCCAGCAGCCAAGTCTGGCCTAGCGGGAGTGACACCGGGGAGCTGTTTTTT.

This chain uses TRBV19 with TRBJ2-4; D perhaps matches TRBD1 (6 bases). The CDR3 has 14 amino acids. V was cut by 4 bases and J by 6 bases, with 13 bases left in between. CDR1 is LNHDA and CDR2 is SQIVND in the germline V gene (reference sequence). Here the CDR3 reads CASSNHRDGNIQYF. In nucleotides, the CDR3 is TGTGCCAGTAGTAACCACAGGGATGGAAACATTCAGTACTTC.

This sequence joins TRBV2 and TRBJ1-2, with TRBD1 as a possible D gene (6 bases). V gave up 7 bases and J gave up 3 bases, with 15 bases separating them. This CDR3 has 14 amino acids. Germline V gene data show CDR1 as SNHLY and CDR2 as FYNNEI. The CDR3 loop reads CASTESGQHYGYTF. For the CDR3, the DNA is TGTGCCAGCACCGAGTCTGGACAGCACTATGGCTACACCTTC.

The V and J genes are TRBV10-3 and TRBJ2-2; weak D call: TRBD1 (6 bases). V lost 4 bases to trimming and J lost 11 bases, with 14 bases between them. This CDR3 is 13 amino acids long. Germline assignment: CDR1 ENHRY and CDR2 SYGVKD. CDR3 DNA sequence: TGTGCCATCAGTGTAAACAGGGTTGGAGAGCTGTTTTTT. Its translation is CAISVNRVGELFF.

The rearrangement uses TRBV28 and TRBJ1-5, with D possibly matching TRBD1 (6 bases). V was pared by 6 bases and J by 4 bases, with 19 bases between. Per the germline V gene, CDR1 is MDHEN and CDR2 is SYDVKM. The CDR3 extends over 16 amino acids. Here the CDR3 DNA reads TGTGCCAGCAGCCTATTAAGGGGGAATAAAAATCAGCCCCAGCATTTT. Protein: CASSLLRGNKNQPQHF.

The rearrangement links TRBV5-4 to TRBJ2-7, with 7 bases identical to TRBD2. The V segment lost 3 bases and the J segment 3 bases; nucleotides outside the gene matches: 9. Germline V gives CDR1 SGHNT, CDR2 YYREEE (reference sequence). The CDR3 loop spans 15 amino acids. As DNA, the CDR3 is TGTGCCAGCAGCTCCCCCGGGACTACCAACTACGAGCAGTACTTC. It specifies CASSSPGTTNYEQYF.

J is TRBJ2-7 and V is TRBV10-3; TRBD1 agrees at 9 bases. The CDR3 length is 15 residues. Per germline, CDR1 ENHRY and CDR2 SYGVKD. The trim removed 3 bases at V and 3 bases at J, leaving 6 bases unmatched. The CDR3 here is CAISDVTGGHYEQYF. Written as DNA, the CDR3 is TGTGCCATCAGTGATGTGACAGGGGGGCACTACGAGCAGTACTTC.

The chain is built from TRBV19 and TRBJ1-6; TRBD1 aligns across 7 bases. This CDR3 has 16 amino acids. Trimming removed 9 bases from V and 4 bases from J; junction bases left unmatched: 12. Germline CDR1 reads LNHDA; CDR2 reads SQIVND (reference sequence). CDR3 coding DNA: TGTGCCAGCCGATGGGGGACAGAGAGTTATAATTCACCCCTCCACTTT. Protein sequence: CASRWGTESYNSPLHF. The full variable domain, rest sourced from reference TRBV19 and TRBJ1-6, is DGGITQSPKYLFRKEGQNVTLSCEQNLNHDAMYWYRQDPGQGLRLIYYSQIVNDFQKGDIAEGYSVSREKKESFPLTVTSAQKNPTAFYLCASRWGTESYNSPLHFGNGTRLTVT.

The CDR3 nucleotides read TGTGCCAGCAGCTTAGCCGTCTACAATGAGCAGTTCTTC. Its translation: CASSLAVYNEQFF. V usage is TRBV7-2 and J usage is TRBJ2-1; no definite D call. Germline assignment: CDR1 SGHTA and CDR2 FQGNSA. This CDR3 is 13 amino acids long. With 0 bases removed from V and 3 bases from J, the gap between germline ends came to 3 bases.

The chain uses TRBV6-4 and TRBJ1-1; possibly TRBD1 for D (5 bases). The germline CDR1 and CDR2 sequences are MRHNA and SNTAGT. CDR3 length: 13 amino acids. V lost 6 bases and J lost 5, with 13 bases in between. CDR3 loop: CASSVTRQTEAFF. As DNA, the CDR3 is TGTGCCAGCAGCGTAACAAGACAGACTGAAGCTTTCTTT.

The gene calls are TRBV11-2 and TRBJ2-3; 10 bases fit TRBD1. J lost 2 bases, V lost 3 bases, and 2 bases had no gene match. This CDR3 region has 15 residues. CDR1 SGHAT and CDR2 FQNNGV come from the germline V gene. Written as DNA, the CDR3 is TGTGCCAGCAGCTTCGGGACAGGGGCCACAGATACGCAGTATTTT. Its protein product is CASSFGTGATDTQYF.

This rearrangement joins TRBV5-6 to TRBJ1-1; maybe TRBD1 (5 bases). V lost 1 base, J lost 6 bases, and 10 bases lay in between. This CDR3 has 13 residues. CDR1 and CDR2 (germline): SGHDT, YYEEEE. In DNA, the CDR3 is TGTGCCAGCAGCTTGTCAGGGTTCGCTGAAGCTTTCTTT. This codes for CASSLSGFAEAFF.

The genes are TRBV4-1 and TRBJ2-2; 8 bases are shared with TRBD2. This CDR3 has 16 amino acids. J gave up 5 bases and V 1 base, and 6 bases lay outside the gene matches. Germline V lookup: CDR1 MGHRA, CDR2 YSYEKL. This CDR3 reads CASSQGKAGVTGELFF. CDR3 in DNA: TGCGCCAGCAGCCAAGGAAAAGCGGGAGTAACCGGGGAGCTGTTTTTT.

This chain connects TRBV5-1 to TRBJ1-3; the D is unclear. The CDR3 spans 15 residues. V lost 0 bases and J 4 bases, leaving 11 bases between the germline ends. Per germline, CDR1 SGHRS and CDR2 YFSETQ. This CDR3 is CASSLGQVRGNTIYF. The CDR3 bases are TGCGCCAGCAGCTTGGGGCAGGTACGAGGAAACACCATATATTTT.

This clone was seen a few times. The CDR3 spells CASSSLTGEDEKLFF. For the CDR3, the DNA is TGCGCCAGCAGCTCTCTGACAGGGGAGGACGAAAAACTGTTTTTT. This chain connects TRBV5-1 to TRBJ1-4, with TRBD1 matching over 8 bases. CDR3 size: 15 residues. CDR1 SGHRS and CDR2 YFSETQ come from the germline V gene. J was trimmed by 8 bases and V by 3 bases; bases with no gene match: 9.